The sequence of this T cell receptor (beta chain) was determined in a study of shared clonotypes between healthy human individuals. In replicate PCRs of unsorted PBMC, about 320 ng DNA, around 29,000 T cell genomes, was used. Study processing details: ImmunoSEQ output lacked quality scores and full-length reads, limiting matched filtering. Measured with immunoSEQ multiplex PCR; TCRdb has only the in-frame clones, and not every one. V and J calls and clone size are those listed in that table; D and trimming were worked out from the DNA. The sample lists around 440,000 clones; about 74% were seen once. Germline lookup yields CDR1 MNHNY and CDR2 SVGAGI (reference sequence). CDR3 length equals 15 residues. The junction had 11 bases not matched to a gene; V was cut back by 5 bases and J by 4 bases. This clone was picked up many times.

Sequences were obtained from PBMCs. The chain combines TRBV6-6 with TRBJ2-7, with 7 bases fitting TRBD2. The sequence came from a woman aged 40 to 50 in good health. Some clones in this sample may be carry-over from other donors' samples. CDR3 loop: CASSRGAGAGYEQYF. The CDR3 DNA sequence: TGTGCCAGCAGTCGAGGCGCGGGAGCGGGATACGAGCAGTACTTC.